This T cell receptor beta chain was retrieved from a study of regulatory T cells. Study results and limitations: In CD3G-deficient patients, conventional CD4+ T cells were enriched for hydrophobic CDR3 residues at positions 6 and 7.

Primers: 52 TRBV forward and 13 TRBJ reverse. Some clones are missing from TCRdb's copy, which holds only in-frame ones; the method was immunoSEQ multiplex PCR. The repertoire holds almost 30,000 clones, with roughly 92% as singletons. A single count supports this clone. Its antigen is not identified. Every patient with CD3G deficiency had evidence of autoimmunity. Patients aged 2 to 39 years had fewer naive T cells. CD4+ T cells were divided by sorting: CD25-high CD127-low Tregs, CD25-low CD127-high conventional cells. The CDR3 contains 14 residues. The germline V gene has CDR1 SGHRS and CDR2 YFSETQ. V lost 0 bases, J lost 8 bases, and 14 bases lay in between.

The sequenced sample was conventional CD4+ T cells sorted from blood. This sequence was found in a person under 35 with CD3G deficiency. The chain has TRBV5-1 and TRBJ1-1, with unresolved D. The CDR3: CASSLGVVGREAFF. CDR3 in DNA: TGCGCCAGCAGCTTGGGGGTTGTCGGTAGGGAAGCTTTCTTT.